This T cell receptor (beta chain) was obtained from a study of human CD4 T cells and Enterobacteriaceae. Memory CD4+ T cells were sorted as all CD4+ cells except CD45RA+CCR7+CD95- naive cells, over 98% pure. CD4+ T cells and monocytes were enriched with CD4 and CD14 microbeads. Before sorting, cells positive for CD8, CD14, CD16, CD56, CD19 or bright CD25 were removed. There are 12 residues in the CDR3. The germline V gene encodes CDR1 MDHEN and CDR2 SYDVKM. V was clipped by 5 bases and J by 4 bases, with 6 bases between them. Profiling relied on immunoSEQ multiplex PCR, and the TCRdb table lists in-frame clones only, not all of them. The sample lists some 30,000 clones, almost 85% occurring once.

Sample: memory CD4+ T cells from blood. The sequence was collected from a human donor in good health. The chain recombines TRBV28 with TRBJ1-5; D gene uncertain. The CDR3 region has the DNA TGTGCCAGCAGTGAGAGGAATCAGCCCCAGCATTTT. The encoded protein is CASSERNQPQHF.